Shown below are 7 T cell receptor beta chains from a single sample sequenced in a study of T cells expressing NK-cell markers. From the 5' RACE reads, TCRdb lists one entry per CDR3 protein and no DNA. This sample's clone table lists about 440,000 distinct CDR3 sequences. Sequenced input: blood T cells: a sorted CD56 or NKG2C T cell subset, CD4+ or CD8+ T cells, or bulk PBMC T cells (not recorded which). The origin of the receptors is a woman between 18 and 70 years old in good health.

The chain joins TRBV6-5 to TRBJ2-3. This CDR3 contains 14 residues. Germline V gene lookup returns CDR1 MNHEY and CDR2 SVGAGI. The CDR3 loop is CASSYRLATDTQYF.

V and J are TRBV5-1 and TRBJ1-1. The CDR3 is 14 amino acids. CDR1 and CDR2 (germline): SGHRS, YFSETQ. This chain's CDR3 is CASSLWIGNTEAFF.

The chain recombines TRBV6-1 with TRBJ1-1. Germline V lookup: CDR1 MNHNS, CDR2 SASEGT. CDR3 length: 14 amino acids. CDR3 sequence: CASNLREGYTEAFF.

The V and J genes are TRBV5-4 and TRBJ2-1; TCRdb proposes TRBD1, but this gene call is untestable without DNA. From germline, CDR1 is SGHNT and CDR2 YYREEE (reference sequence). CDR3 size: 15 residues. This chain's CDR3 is CASSLGTGGTGEQFF.

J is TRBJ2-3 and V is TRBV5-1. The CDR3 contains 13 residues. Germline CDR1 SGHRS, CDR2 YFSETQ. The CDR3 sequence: CASSFIPTDTQYF.

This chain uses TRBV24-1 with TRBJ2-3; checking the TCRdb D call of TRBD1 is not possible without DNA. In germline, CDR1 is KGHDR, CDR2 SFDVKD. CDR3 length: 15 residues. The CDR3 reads CATSDAAGSTDTQYF.

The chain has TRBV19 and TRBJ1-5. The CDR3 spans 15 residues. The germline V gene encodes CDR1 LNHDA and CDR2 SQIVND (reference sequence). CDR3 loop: CASSVGQGLNQPQHF.